The 18 T cell receptor beta chains listed next were all sequenced from one sample in a study of CD8 T cells in ankylosing spondylitis. TCRdb processed the 5' RACE reads anew with MiXCR; each CDR3 protein has one entry. The table includes just under 550,000 distinct CDR3 sequences, roughly 13% detected once. The antigens for these receptors are not known. Findings and limits, study-wide: Made up of 7 to 9 highly homologous variants, a TCR beta motif appeared characteristic of ankylosing spondylitis blood.

Source material: blood, either unsorted or a sorted T cell fraction (not recorded which). Every receptor here comes from a male donor with ankylosing spondylitis.

This clonotype has just a few counts. The gene calls are TRBV12-3 or TRBV12-4 and TRBJ2-7; D ambiguous. The V end was cut by 0 bases, the J end by 7 bases, with 10 bases between. This CDR3 spans 13 amino acids. CDR3 sequence (DNA): TGTGCCAGCAGTTTAGCGCTAAGCTCGGAGCAGTACGTC. Translation gives CASSLALSSEQYV.

The sample holds many counts of this clonotype. The chain recombines TRBV12-3 or TRBV12-4 with TRBJ1-4; D may be TRBD1 (6 bases). With 9 bases removed from V and 8 bases from J, the gap between germline ends came to 19 bases. This CDR3 spans 14 amino acids. Written as DNA, the CDR3 is TGTGCCAGTGCTGATCTAGGGGGAGAAGAAAAACTGTTTTTT. Protein: CASADLGGEEKLFF.

This clonotype was counted a few times. This chain connects TRBV5-1 to TRBJ1-1; a weak D match, TRBD1 (5 bases). CDR3 length: 17 residues. The V gene lost 1 base and the J gene lost 1 base, with 17 bases spanning the gap. CDR1 SGHRS and CDR2 YFSETQ come from the germline V gene. This CDR3 is CASSLQITIGTNTEAFF. CDR3 DNA sequence: TGCGCCAGCAGCTTGCAAATTACGATCGGGACGAACACTGAAGCTTTCTTT. The entire variable domain, with the rest obtained from reference TRBV5-1 and TRBJ1-1, is as follows: KAGVTQTPRYLIKTRGQQVTLSCSPISGHRSVSWYQQTPGQGLQFLFEYFSETQRNKGNFPGRFSGRQFSNSRSEMNVSTLELGDSALYLCASSLQITIGTNTEAFFGQGTRLTVV.

The chain employs TRBV12-5 and TRBJ2-2, with a weak D call TRBD1 (6 bases). CDR3 length: 17 amino acids. The ends were cut back, 2 bases at V and 4 bases at J, with 17 bases in the middle. CDR1 and CDR2 from the germline V gene are LGHNT and FRNRAP. CDR3 nucleotides: TGTGCTAGTGGTTTGTTTGTCGGCAGGGGCACCACCGGGGAGCTGTTTTTT. The encoded protein is CASGLFVGRGTTGELFF.

This chain links TRBV6-4 with TRBJ2-3, with 9 bases fitting TRBD2. Germline assignment: CDR1 MRHNA and CDR2 SNTAGT. J gave up 3 bases and V 4 bases, and 5 bases lay outside the gene matches. This CDR3 comprises 15 residues. CDR3 sequence: CASSVAGDGTDTQYF. The CDR3 DNA sequence: TGTGCCAGCAGTGTAGCGGGAGATGGAACAGATACGCAGTATTTT.

This clonotype showed up just a few times. The CDR3: CASSFRAGLQETQYF. CDR3 bases: TGTGCCAGCAGTTTCCGTGCGGGGTTACAAGAGACCCAGTACTTC. This sequence joins TRBV27 and TRBJ2-5; possibly TRBD2 for D (6 bases). Germline assignment: CDR1 MNHEY and CDR2 SMNVEV (reference sequence). Trimming shortened V by 3 bases and J by 2 bases, and 13 bases separated the two germline ends. This CDR3 region has 15 residues.

There are a few counts of this clonotype. J is TRBJ2-5 and V is TRBV30; 10 nucleotides match TRBD2. In germline, CDR1 is GTSNPN, CDR2 SVGIG (reference sequence). This CDR3 has 15 amino acids. V shed 1 base, J shed 5 bases, and the junction held 7 bases outside the gene matches. The CDR3 here is CAWSAQREGGETQYF. The CDR3 DNA sequence: TGTGCCTGGAGTGCCCAGCGGGAGGGCGGGGAGACCCAGTACTTC.

V is TRBV20-1 and J is TRBJ2-3, with 12 bases lining up with TRBD2. V lost 5 bases, J lost 6 bases, and 3 bases stayed unmatched. The V gene's germline CDR1 is DFQATT and CDR2 SNEGSKA (reference sequence). The CDR3 is made up of 13 amino acids. CDR3 bases: TGCAGTGCTGTACTAGCGGGAGGCGATACGCAGTATTTT. Translating gives CSAVLAGGDTQYF.

The V and J genes are TRBV12-3 or TRBV12-4 and TRBJ2-3; D perhaps matches TRBD2 (5 bases). V was clipped by 6 bases and J by 1 base, with 14 bases between them. CDR3 length: 15 residues. CDR3 coding DNA: TGTGCCAGCAGCCAGACTACCAGCGGCACAGATACGCAGTATTTT. This sequence encodes CASSQTTSGTDTQYF.

This clonotype was counted between two and nine times. The chain employs TRBV20-1 and TRBJ2-1; possible D gene TRBD2, 5 bases. The germline V gene has CDR1 DFQATT and CDR2 SNEGSKA (reference sequence). The CDR3 has 15 amino acids. With 4 bases removed from V and 0 bases from J, the gap between germline ends came to 13 bases. The CDR3 sequence is CSATHGVSSYNEQFF. CDR3 nucleotides: TGCAGTGCTACCCACGGGGTTAGCTCCTACAATGAGCAGTTCTTC.

This clonotype turned up a few times. The CDR3 here is CASSEYASQYF. CDR3 nucleotides: TGTGCCAGCAGTGAATATGCTAGCCAGTACTTC. The chain joins TRBV2 to TRBJ2-7; possible D gene TRBD2, 5 bases. From germline, CDR1 is SNHLY and CDR2 FYNNEI. The V and J ends lost 2 bases and 10 bases respectively, with 9 bases between them. The CDR3 is 11 residues long.

A few counts support this clonotype. The chain uses TRBV20-1 and TRBJ1-1; 7 nucleotides align to TRBD1. The CDR3 spans 14 residues. CDR1 DFQATT and CDR2 SNEGSKA come from the germline V gene (reference sequence). CDR3 nucleotides: TGCAGCGCGAGTGGGAAGGGGGCTGACACTGAAGCTTTCTTT. Amino acid sequence: CSASGKGADTEAFF.

This clonotype was found many times. J is TRBJ2-1 and V is TRBV3-1; D remains ambiguous. The CDR3 has 12 amino acids. Germline V lookup: CDR1 LGHDT, CDR2 YNNKEL (reference sequence). V dropped 4 bases and J dropped 8 bases, with 9 bases sitting between them. CDR3 residues: CASSLRKDEQFF. CDR3 coding DNA: TGTGCCAGCAGCCTACGTAAGGATGAGCAGTTCTTC.

The CDR3 sequence: CASSLRGRDAGELFF. The CDR3 DNA reads TGTGCCAGCAGCCTGAGGGGGAGGGACGCCGGGGAGCTGTTTTTT. The chain has TRBV21-1 and TRBJ2-2; the table names TRBD2, a call not compared with the DNA. TRBV21-1 is deemed a pseudogene. The CDR3 sequence is 15 residues long.

The gene calls are TRBV10-3 and TRBJ1-5; D possibly corresponds to TRBD1 (6 bases). The CDR3 length is 14 residues. Germline V gives CDR1 ENHRY, CDR2 SYGVKD. V shed 5 bases and J shed 5 bases, with 13 bases lying between them. The CDR3 loop reads CAISTGTLHQPQHF. In DNA form, the CDR3 reads TGTGCCATCAGTACCGGGACACTGCATCAGCCCCAGCATTTT.

The rearrangement uses TRBV18 and TRBJ2-3; the match to TRBD2 covers 13 bases. The junction had 5 bases not matched to a gene; V was cut back by 5 bases and J by 3 bases. The CDR3 has 16 amino acids. Germline V gene lookup returns CDR1 KGHSH and CDR2 LQKENI. This CDR3 reads CASSAGLAGLTDTQYF. CDR3 nucleotide sequence: TGTGCCAGCTCAGCGGGACTAGCGGGACTAACAGATACGCAGTATTTT.

This clonotype was seen a handful of times. V and J are TRBV6-1 and TRBJ2-3; D perhaps matches TRBD1 (5 bases). Trimming took 7 bases from V and 4 from J, leaving 6 bases between them. CDR1 is MNHNS and CDR2 is SASEGT in the germline V gene. This CDR3 spans 11 amino acids. CDR3: CASTTADTQYF. Written as DNA, the CDR3 is TGTGCCAGCACGACAGCAGATACGCAGTATTTT.

This clonotype was counted only a few times. DNA of the CDR3: TGTGCCAGCAGCTTAGAACTCCACTTGGCGGGAGTTAAGGGGAATGAGCAGTTCTTC. Residues: CASSLELHLAGVKGNEQFF. The chain has TRBV11-2 and TRBJ2-1, with TRBD2 matching 7 bases. CDR3 length: 19 residues. Germline values: CDR1 SGHAT, CDR2 FQNNGV. J lost 7 bases, V lost 0 bases, and 18 bases had no gene match.